A selection of T cell receptor beta chains follows, all from one sample in a study of early T cells in non-severe SARS-CoV-2 infection. TCRdb re-called the 5' RACE reads with MiXCR, one entry per CDR3 protein. The sample yields about 76,000 distinct CDR3 sequences, less than 15% seen once. Sequenced material: whole blood. The source is an adult who was a healthcare worker with PCR-confirmed SARS-CoV-2 infection or an uninfected control (not recorded which). Both conserved end residues are part of each CDR3. D genes are given only for firm matches. Expanded clones get a size class; other rows say once, few or many, or leave the size out.

V	size	D	J	CDR3	DNA
TRBV9	-	-	TRBJ1-1	CASSQWESGTEAFF	TGTGCCAGCAGCCAATGGGAGTCAGGGACTGAAGCTTTCTTT
TRBV6-1	-	TRBD1	TRBJ2-1	CASSVSGTVYNEQFF	TGTGCCAGCAGTGTGTCCGGGACAGTCTACAATGAGCAGTTCTTC
TRBV7-8	-	TRBD2	TRBJ2-7	CASSQGGTSGGEQYF	TGTGCCAGCAGCCAGGGCGGGACTAGCGGGGGGGAGCAGTACTTC
TRBV27	few	-	TRBJ1-1	CASSLERHTEAFF	TGTGCCAGCAGTTTAGAACGGCACACTGAAGCTTTCTTT
TRBV15	-	TRBD1	TRBJ2-1	CATKADRGYGEQFF	TGTGCCACCAAGGCAGACAGGGGATACGGTGAGCAGTTCTTC
TRBV10-3	few	-	TRBJ2-3	CAISVGGLSTDTQYF	TGTGCCATCAGTGTTGGCGGGCTCAGCACAGATACGCAGTATTTT
TRBV7-6	-	-	TRBJ2-3	CASRRMGHLTDTQYF	TGTGCCAGCCGCCGGATGGGACACCTCACAGATACGCAGTATTTT
TRBV5-8	-	-	TRBJ2-7	CASSLREYGQYF	TGTGCCAGCAGCTTGAGGGAGTACGGGCAGTACTTC
TRBV12-3/TRBV12-4	few	-	TRBJ1-5	CASSFRIIDQPQHF	TGTGCCAGCAGTTTCCGGATTATCGATCAGCCCCAGCATTTT
TRBV15	many	-	TRBJ1-5	CATSRDGDQPQHF	TGTGCCACCAGCAGAGATGGGGATCAGCCCCAGCATTTT
TRBV29-1	few	TRBD1	TRBJ1-1	CSVVGTENTEAFF	TGCAGCGTAGTGGGGACAGAAAACACTGAAGCTTTCTTT
TRBV19	-	-	TRBJ1-2	CASSQGGTYNYGYTF	TGTGCCAGTAGCCAAGGGGGGACTTACAACTATGGCTACACCTTC
TRBV29-1	-	-	TRBJ2-5	CSVGPLETQYF	TGCAGCGTTGGGCCCTTAGAGACCCAGTACTTC
TRBV2	-	TRBD2	TRBJ2-2	CASKERESLTGELFF	TGTGCCAGCAAGGAGCGGGAGTCTCTCACCGGGGAGCTGTTTTTT
TRBV4-2	many	TRBD2	TRBJ2-1	CASSPRRGRAAEQFF	TGTGCCAGCAGCCCGAGGCGCGGGAGGGCCGCTGAGCAGTTCTTC
TRBV30	few	-	TRBJ2-1	CAWSAGSYEQFF	TGTGCCTGGAGTGCCGGCTCGTATGAGCAGTTCTTC
TRBV5-6	-	TRBD2	TRBJ2-3	CASSLTAGDTDTQYF	TGTGCCAGCAGCTTGACAGCGGGAGACACAGATACGCAGTATTTT
TRBV20-1	-	-	TRBJ1-4	CSARDSNLNEKLFF	TGCAGTGCTAGAGACAGCAACCTTAATGAAAAACTGTTTTTT
TRBV7-9	few	-	TRBJ2-5	CASSRFEETQYF	TGTGCCAGCAGCCGATTCGAGGAGACCCAGTACTTC
TRBV7-9	many	-	TRBJ1-4	CASSVGPEKLFF	TGTGCCAGCAGCGTAGGTCCTGAAAAACTGTTTTTT
TRBV28	-	TRBD2	TRBJ2-3	CASSLTGGPFDTQYF	TGTGCCAGCAGCCTGACGGGAGGGCCCTTCGATACGCAGTATTTT
TRBV29-1	few	-	TRBJ1-1	CSYRDSNTEAFF	TGCAGCTACCGGGATTCGAACACTGAAGCTTTCTTT
TRBV7-2	many	-	TRBJ2-6	CASSLVPSGANVLTF	TGTGCCAGCAGCTTAGTGCCATCTGGGGCCAACGTCCTGACTTTC
TRBV27	-	-	TRBJ2-1	CASSPSRGHQSSYNEQFF	TGTGCCAGCAGTCCCTCCCGGGGGCACCAGAGCTCCTACAATGAGCAGTTCTTC
TRBV9	-	-	TRBJ2-5	CASSVKSGTQYF	TGTGCCAGCAGCGTAAAGTCCGGGACCCAGTACTTC
TRBV28	-	-	TRBJ2-7	CASGTPTYEQYF	TGTGCCAGCGGGACACCGACCTACGAGCAGTACTTC
TRBV2	-	-	TRBJ2-5	CASKMDQETQYF	TGTGCCAGCAAGATGGACCAAGAGACCCAGTACTTC
TRBV11-1	few	-	TRBJ2-5	CASSSSTAGETQYF	TGTGCCAGCAGCTCCTCTACGGCCGGGGAGACCCAGTACTTC
TRBV5-6	-	-	TRBJ1-1	CASSRIRGLAWNTEAFF	TGTGCCAGCAGCAGAATCAGGGGCCTCGCATGGAACACTGAAGCTTTCTTT
TRBV6-5	-	TRBD2	TRBJ2-7	CASGLNGAGSSYEQYF	TGTGCCAGCGGTCTGAATGGAGCGGGAAGCTCCTACGAGCAGTACTTC
TRBV7-8	many	-	TRBJ2-7	CASSLHHSRSDEQYF	TGTGCCAGCAGCTTGCACCACTCCCGAAGCGACGAGCAGTACTTC
TRBV6-1	-	-	TRBJ2-7	CASSESFSYEQYF	TGTGCCAGCAGTGAGAGTTTCTCCTACGAGCAGTACTTC
TRBV6-1	few	-	TRBJ2-7	CASSEAQPYEQYF	TGTGCCAGCAGTGAAGCGCAACCGTACGAGCAGTACTTC
TRBV14	few	TRBD2	TRBJ2-1	CASSSLGTSVNEQFF	TGTGCCAGCAGCTCACTCGGGACTAGCGTGAATGAGCAGTTCTTC
TRBV20-1	many	-	TRBJ2-2	CSATPQGRRVAGELFF	TGCAGTGCTACCCCCCAAGGGAGACGTGTAGCCGGGGAGCTGTTTTTT
TRBV2	few	-	TRBJ2-1	CASRIQGLNNEQFF	TGTGCCAGCCGGATACAGGGATTAAACAATGAGCAGTTCTTC
TRBV9	-	-	TRBJ2-7	CASSVGDEYF	TGTGCCAGCAGCGTAGGGGACGAGTACTTC
TRBV12-3/TRBV12-4	-	-	TRBJ2-2	CASSFLGELFF	TGTGCCAGCAGTTTTTTAGGGGAGCTGTTTTTT
TRBV3-1	many	TRBD2	TRBJ2-1	CASSRPTSGSRYEQFF	TGTGCCAGCAGCCGACCGACTAGCGGGAGTCGATATGAGCAGTTCTTC
TRBV7-9	few	-	TRBJ2-7	CASSLKAGAFPEQYF	TGTGCCAGCAGCTTAAAGGCAGGGGCCTTCCCGGAGCAGTACTTC
TRBV28	-	-	TRBJ2-7	CASSLVGEKYF	TGTGCCAGCAGTTTAGTGGGGGAGAAGTACTTC
TRBV6-5	many	TRBD1	TRBJ2-5	CASSYGGQGALGGETQYF	TGTGCCAGCAGTTACGGAGGACAGGGGGCTTTAGGGGGAGAGACCCAGTACTTC